Presented here are 6 T cell receptor beta chains from one specimen sequenced in a study of post-analysis software for immune sequencing data. The study, taken as a whole, reports: Controls showed lower frequencies than patients for a few TRBV segments, and TRBV5-6, TRBV5-1 and TRBV20-1 were among these.

The authors incorporated unique molecular identifiers into the TCR beta cDNA libraries. TCRdb reprocessed the PCR reads with MiXCR, giving one entry per CDR3 protein. This sample has 800,000 to 950,000 distinct CDR3 sequences, with roughly half found just once. Which antigens these TCRs recognize remains unknown. Source material: blood. These TCRs come from a girl under 18 with multiple sclerosis.

CDR3 protein: CASSPIGTAVYEQYF. The CDR3 bases are TGTGCCAGCAGCCCCATCGGGACAGCCGTCTACGAGCAGTACTTC. V and J are TRBV5-6 and TRBJ2-7; TRBD1 agrees at 7 bases. From germline, CDR1 is SGHDT and CDR2 YYEEEE. Losses at the gene ends were 4 bases for V and 3 bases for J; bases not matched to a gene: 10. The CDR3 totals 15 residues.

This clonotype turned up a few times. This chain links TRBV28 with TRBJ2-1; D is possibly TRBD1 (6 bases). This CDR3 has 16 residues. V lost 3 bases to trimming and J lost 7 bases, with 19 bases between them. CDR1 is MDHEN and CDR2 is SYDVKM in the germline V gene. CDR3 sequence: CASSLAPGTLINEQFF. CDR3 sequence (DNA): TGTGCCAGCAGTTTGGCCCCCGGGACATTGATAAATGAGCAGTTCTTC.

Comments on this clonotype: The junction does not match germline at one end; this may be a read error. The chain uses TRBV10-3 and TRBJ2-3; 8 positions agree with TRBD2. Germline lookup yields CDR1 ENHRY and CDR2 SYGVKD. The CDR3 consists of 16 residues. The CDR3: CAIRSGGAGAADTRYF. Written as DNA, the CDR3 is TGTGCCATCAGGTCGGGGGGAGCGGGGGCGGCAGATACGCGGTATTTT.

This clonotype was detected a few times. A read error is likely, as this CDR3 ends without the conserved phenylalanine or tryptophan. The chain combines TRBV20-1 with TRBJ2-3, with D perhaps TRBD2 (5 bases). The CDR3 is 11 amino acids. The germline V and J ends were trimmed by 3 bases and 4 bases, with 5 bases remaining between them. The germline V gene has CDR1 DFQATT and CDR2 SNEGSKA (reference sequence). The CDR3: CSAREADTQYC. In DNA, the CDR3 is TGCAGTGCTAGGGAGGCAGATACGCAGTATTGT.

The CDR3 is CASSYSPTLAGTDTQYF. CDR3 nucleotides: TGTGCCAGCAGTTACTCTCCCACCCTTGCCGGGACAGATACGCAGTATTTT. This chain connects TRBV6-6 to TRBJ2-3, with D uncertain. The CDR3 contains 17 residues. V shed 0 bases and J shed 3 bases, with 16 bases lying between them. The germline V gene encodes CDR1 MNHNY and CDR2 SVGAGI (reference sequence).

This clonotype has just a few counts. The CDR3 nucleotides are TGTGCCAGCAGCTCCCCAGGAGCGGGGAAAGGCTACACCTTC. It codes for CASSSPGAGKGYTF. The rearrangement joins TRBV5-5 to TRBJ1-2; D call uncertain. V lost 3 bases and J 8 bases, leaving 17 bases between the germline ends. Germline V CDR1 and CDR2: SGHKS, YYEKEE (reference sequence). The CDR3 is 14 amino acids. The whole variable domain, filled in from reference TRBV5-5 and TRBJ1-2, reads DAGVTQSPTHLIKTRGQQVTLRCSPISGHKSVSWYQQVLGQGPQFIFQYYEKEERGRGNFPDRFSARQFPNYSSELNVNALLLGDSALYLCASSSPGAGKGYTFGSGTRLTVV.